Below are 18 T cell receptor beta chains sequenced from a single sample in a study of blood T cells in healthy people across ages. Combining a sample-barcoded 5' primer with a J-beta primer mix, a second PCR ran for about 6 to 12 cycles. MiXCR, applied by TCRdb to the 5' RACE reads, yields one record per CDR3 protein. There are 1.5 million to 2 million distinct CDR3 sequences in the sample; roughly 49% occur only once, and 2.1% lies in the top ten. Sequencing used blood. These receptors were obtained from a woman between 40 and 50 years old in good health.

The CDR3 bases are TGTGCCAGCAGTACTGGACAGGGACAAAGGGAGACCCAGTACTTC. Its protein is CASSTGQGQRETQYF. The chain combines TRBV6-2 or TRBV6-3 with TRBJ2-5; TRBD1 matches at 8 bases. CDR1 is MNHEY, CDR2 SVGEGT, per germline. CDR3 length: 15 residues. The J segment lost 5 bases and the V segment lost 5 bases, leaving 10 bases of the junction unmatched.

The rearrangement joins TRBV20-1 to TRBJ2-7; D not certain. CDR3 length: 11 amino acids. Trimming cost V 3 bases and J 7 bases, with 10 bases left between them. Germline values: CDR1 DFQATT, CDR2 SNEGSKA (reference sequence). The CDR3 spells CSASSVKEQYF. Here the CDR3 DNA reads TGCAGTGCTAGTTCAGTGAAAGAGCAGTACTTC.

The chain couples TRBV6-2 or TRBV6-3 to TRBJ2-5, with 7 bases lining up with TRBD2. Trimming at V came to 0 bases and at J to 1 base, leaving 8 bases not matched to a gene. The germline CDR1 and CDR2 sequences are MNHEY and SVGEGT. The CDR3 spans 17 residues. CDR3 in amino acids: CASSYSPLTSFQETQYF. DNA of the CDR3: TGTGCCAGCAGTTACTCACCCCTGACTAGCTTCCAAGAGACCCAGTACTTC.

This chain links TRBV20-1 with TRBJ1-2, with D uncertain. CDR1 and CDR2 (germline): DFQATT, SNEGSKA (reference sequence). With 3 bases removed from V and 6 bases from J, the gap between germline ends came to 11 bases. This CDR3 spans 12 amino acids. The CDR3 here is CSASQDIHGYTF. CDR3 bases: TGCAGTGCTAGCCAGGATATTCATGGCTACACCTTC.

Here the CDR3 DNA reads TGCGCCAGCAGCCAAGTTGTCTCGGCTAGCGGGGGGTACAATGAGCAGTTCTTC. Translation: CASSQVVSASGGYNEQFF. The chain uses TRBV4-1 and TRBJ2-1; 11 bases line up with TRBD2. Germline V lookup: CDR1 MGHRA, CDR2 YSYEKL. J lost 4 bases, V lost 1 base, and 9 bases had no gene match. There are 18 residues in the CDR3.

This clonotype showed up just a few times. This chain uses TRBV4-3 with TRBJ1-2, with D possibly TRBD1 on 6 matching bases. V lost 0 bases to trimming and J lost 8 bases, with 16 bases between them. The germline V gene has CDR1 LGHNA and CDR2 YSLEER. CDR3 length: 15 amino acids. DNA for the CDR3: TGCGCCAGCAGCCAAGATCTCCGACAGGCCCGGGGCTACACCTTC. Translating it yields CASSQDLRQARGYTF.

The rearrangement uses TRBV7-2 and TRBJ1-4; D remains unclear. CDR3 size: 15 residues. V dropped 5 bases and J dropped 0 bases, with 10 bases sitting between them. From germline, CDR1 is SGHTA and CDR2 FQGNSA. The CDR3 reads CASSLTPATNEKLFF. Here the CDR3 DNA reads TGTGCCAGCAGCCTGACACCTGCAACTAATGAAAAACTGTTTTTT.

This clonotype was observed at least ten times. CDR3 coding DNA: TGCGCCAGCAGCTTCTCCAGCCGGGAGACCCAGTACTTC. Translating it yields CASSFSSRETQYF. The rearrangement uses TRBV5-1 and TRBJ2-5, with D hard to call. CDR3 length: 13 amino acids. Germline values: CDR1 SGHRS, CDR2 YFSETQ. The V and J ends lost 2 bases and 5 bases respectively, with 10 bases between them. Supplemented by reference TRBV5-1 and TRBJ2-5, the full variable domain reads KAGVTQTPRYLIKTRGQQVTLSCSPISGHRSVSWYQQTPGQGLQFLFEYFSETQRNKGNFPGRFSGRQFSNSRSEMNVSTLELGDSALYLCASSFSSRETQYFGPGTRLLVL.

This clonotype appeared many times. The CDR3 DNA sequence: TGTGCCAGCAGCTTGGAAAGCGAGACCCAGTACTTC. It codes for CASSLESETQYF. J is TRBJ2-5 and V is TRBV7-9, with no clear D. The CDR3 is 12 residues long. CDR1 and CDR2 (germline): SEHNR, FQNEAQ (reference sequence). The germline V and J ends were trimmed by 3 bases and 5 bases, with 7 bases remaining between them.

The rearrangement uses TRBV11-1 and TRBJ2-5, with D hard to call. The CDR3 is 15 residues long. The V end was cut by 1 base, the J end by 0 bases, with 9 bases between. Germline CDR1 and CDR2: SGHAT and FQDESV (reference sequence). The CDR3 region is CASSLESQHQETQYF. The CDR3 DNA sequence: TGTGCCAGCAGCTTAGAATCACAGCACCAAGAGACCCAGTACTTC. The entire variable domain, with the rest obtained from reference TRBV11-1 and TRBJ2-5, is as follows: EAEVAQSPRYKITEKSQAVAFWCDPISGHATLYWYRQILGQGPELLVQFQDESVVDDSQLPKDRFSAERLKGVDSTLKIQPAELGDSAMYLCASSLESQHQETQYFGPGTRLLVL.

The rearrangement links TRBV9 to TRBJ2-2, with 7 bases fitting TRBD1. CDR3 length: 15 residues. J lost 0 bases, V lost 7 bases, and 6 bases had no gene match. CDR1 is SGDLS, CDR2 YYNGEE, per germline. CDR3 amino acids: CASGFGTANTGELFF. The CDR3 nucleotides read TGTGCCAGCGGCTTCGGGACAGCGAACACCGGGGAGCTGTTTTTT.

CDR3 region: CASSYSGGGGSYNEQFF. The CDR3 DNA is TGTGCCAGCAGTTACTCGGGGGGGGGAGGGTCCTACAATGAGCAGTTCTTC. The rearrangement links TRBV6-5 to TRBJ2-1, with 7 bases that match TRBD2. Germline V gives CDR1 MNHEY, CDR2 SVGAGI. The CDR3 runs 17 residues. Trimming took 0 bases from V and 1 from J; bases not matched to a gene: 6.

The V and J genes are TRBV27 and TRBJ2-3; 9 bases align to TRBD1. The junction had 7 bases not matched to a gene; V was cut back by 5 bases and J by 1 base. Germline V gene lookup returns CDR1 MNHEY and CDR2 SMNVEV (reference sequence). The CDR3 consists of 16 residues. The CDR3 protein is CASSTQGAMGTDTQYF. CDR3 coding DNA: TGTGCCAGCAGTACACAGGGGGCGATGGGCACAGATACGCAGTATTTT.

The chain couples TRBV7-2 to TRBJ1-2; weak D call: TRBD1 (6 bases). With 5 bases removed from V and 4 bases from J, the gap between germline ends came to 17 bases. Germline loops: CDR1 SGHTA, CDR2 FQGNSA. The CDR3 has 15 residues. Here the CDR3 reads CASSPRSGAGYGYTF. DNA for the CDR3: TGTGCCAGCAGCCCCCGGTCGGGGGCGGGCTATGGCTACACCTTC.

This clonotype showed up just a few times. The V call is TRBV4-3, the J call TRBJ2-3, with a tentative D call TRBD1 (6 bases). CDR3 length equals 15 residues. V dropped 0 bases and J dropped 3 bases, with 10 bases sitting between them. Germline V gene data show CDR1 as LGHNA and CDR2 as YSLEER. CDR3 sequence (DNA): TGCGCCAGCAGCCAAGATTACCAGGGGACAGATACGCAGTATTTT. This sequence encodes CASSQDYQGTDTQYF.

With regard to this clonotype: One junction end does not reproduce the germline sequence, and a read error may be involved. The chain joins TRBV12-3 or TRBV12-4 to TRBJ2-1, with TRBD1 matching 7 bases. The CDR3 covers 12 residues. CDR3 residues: CVSSLRGNEQFF. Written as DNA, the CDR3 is TGTGTCAGCAGCCTCAGGGGGAATGAGCAGTTCTTC.

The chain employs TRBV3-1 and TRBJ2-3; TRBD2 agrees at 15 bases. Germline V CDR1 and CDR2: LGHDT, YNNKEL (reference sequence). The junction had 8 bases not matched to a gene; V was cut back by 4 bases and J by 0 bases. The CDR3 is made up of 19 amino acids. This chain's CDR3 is CASSRSPGTSGGSTDTQYF. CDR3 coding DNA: TGTGCCAGCAGCCGATCGCCAGGGACTAGCGGGGGGAGCACAGATACGCAGTATTTT.

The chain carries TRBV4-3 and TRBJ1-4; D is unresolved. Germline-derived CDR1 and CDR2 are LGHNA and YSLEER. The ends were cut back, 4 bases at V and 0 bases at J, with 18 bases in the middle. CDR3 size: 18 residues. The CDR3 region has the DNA TGCGCCAGCAGCCCGAGGCCCGGAGGAGCCGCAACTAATGAAAAACTGTTTTTT. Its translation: CASSPRPGGAATNEKLFF.